The 15 T cell receptor beta chains below were found in one sample sequenced in a study of blood T cell repertoires in COVID-19. Assay: immunoSEQ multiplex PCR; the TCRdb copy retains only in-frame clones and omits some. The sample lists about 300,000 clones; just under 90% were seen once. Sample: peripheral blood. The receptor set was obtained from a woman in her twenties or thirties with COVID-19, enrolled during active disease.

This rearrangement joins TRBV28 to TRBJ2-3; 10 bases fit TRBD2. The length of the CDR3 is 15 residues. CDR1 and CDR2 from the germline V gene are MDHEN and SYDVKM. Germline trimming cut 7 bases from V and 3 bases from J; bases unmatched to any gene: 7. In DNA, the CDR3 is TGTGCCAGCACGCCCAGCGGGGGGGGGACAGATACGCAGTATTTT. It specifies CASTPSGGGTDTQYF.

For the CDR3, the DNA is TGTGCCAGCAGTTTAGAGGGACAGAACAATCAGCCCCAGCATTTT. Translating gives CASSLEGQNNQPQHF. V is TRBV27 and J is TRBJ1-5; 7 positions agree with TRBD1. V shed 2 bases and J 3 bases; nucleotides not matched to a gene: 4. In germline, CDR1 is MNHEY, CDR2 SMNVEV (reference sequence). The CDR3 totals 15 residues.

This chain connects TRBV28 to TRBJ1-4; D perhaps matches TRBD1 (6 bases). CDR1 and CDR2 (germline): MDHEN, SYDVKM. The CDR3 runs 14 residues. V lost 6 bases and J 0 bases, leaving 8 bases between the germline ends. The CDR3 spells CASSTGSTNEKLFF. DNA for the CDR3: TGTGCCAGCAGCACAGGGTCAACTAATGAAAAACTGTTTTTT.

This clone was observed a single time. The rearrangement uses TRBV20-1 and TRBJ2-3, with D perhaps TRBD2 (5 bases). The CDR3 has 10 amino acids. The ends were cut back, 6 bases at V and 10 bases at J, with 11 bases in the middle. Per the germline V gene, CDR1 is DFQATT and CDR2 is SNEGSKA (reference sequence). DNA for the CDR3: TGCAGTGCCGGACTGGGGTCGCAGTATTTT. This gives the protein CSAGLGSQYF.

V and J are TRBV6-5 and TRBJ1-2; tentative D call: TRBD1 (5 bases). Per the germline V gene, CDR1 is MNHEY and CDR2 is SVGAGI. The CDR3 loop spans 13 amino acids. Trimming stripped 7 bases from V and 8 bases from J, with 17 bases between. CDR3 sequence reads: CASTRGGTLGYTF. CDR3 in DNA: TGTGCCAGCACCCGCGGGGGGACTCTAGGCTACACCTTC.

The rearrangement links TRBV5-1 to TRBJ1-6, with TRBD1 identical over 7 bases. This CDR3 comprises 16 residues. With 4 bases clipped from V and 8 bases from J, the junction kept 12 bases outside the gene matches. Germline CDR1 SGHRS, CDR2 YFSETQ. As DNA, the CDR3 is TGCGCCAGCAGCGACCGATCGGGGACAGCCGATTCACCCCTCCACTTT. Translation: CASSDRSGTADSPLHF.

This clone occurred once. This chain joins TRBV19 and TRBJ2-7; weak D call: TRBD2 (6 bases). Germline loops: CDR1 LNHDA, CDR2 SQIVND (reference sequence). V lost 3 bases to trimming and J lost 0 bases, with 12 bases between them. CDR3 size: 15 residues. This CDR3 is CASSISYGSSYEQYV. DNA of the CDR3: TGTGCCAGTAGTATCTCTTACGGGAGCTCCTACGAGCAGTACGTC.

In the case of this clone: The identical CDR3 is also encoded by other nucleotide sequences in the sample. The V and J genes are TRBV2 and TRBJ1-1, with D uncertain. The CDR3 loop spans 13 amino acids. The germline V and J ends were trimmed by 6 bases and 0 bases, with 8 bases remaining between them. The V gene's germline CDR1 is SNHLY and CDR2 FYNNEI. This CDR3 reads CASSAQMNTEAFF. In nucleotides, the CDR3 is TGTGCCAGCAGCGCACAGATGAACACTGAAGCTTTCTTT.

The chain joins TRBV5-1 to TRBJ1-2, with a weak D call TRBD1 (6 bases). Germline V CDR1 and CDR2: SGHRS, YFSETQ. Between the trimmed V and J ends, which lost 7 bases and 7 bases, there was a span of 14 bases. The CDR3 runs to 12 residues. CDR3 DNA sequence: TGCGCCAGCGTTTCACAGGGTGGTGGCTACACCTTC. This sequence encodes CASVSQGGGYTF.

CDR3 nucleotides: TGTGCCAGCAGGCCAGGGAGGGAGTACAATGAGCAGTTCTTC. Its protein is CASRPGREYNEQFF. The chain has TRBV27 and TRBJ2-1; 7 bases are shared with TRBD2. Germline V CDR1 and CDR2: MNHEY, SMNVEV (reference sequence). J gave up 4 bases and V 6 bases, and 6 bases lay outside the gene matches. The CDR3 is 14 residues long.

The rearrangement uses TRBV28 and TRBJ2-2, with a weak D call TRBD2 (6 bases). V lost 1 base to trimming and J lost 2 bases, with 8 bases between them. Germline V gene lookup returns CDR1 MDHEN and CDR2 SYDVKM. The CDR3 is 15 residues long. CDR3 sequence reads: CASSLLGTNTGELFF. In nucleotides, the CDR3 is TGTGCCAGCAGTTTATTGGGGACTAACACCGGGGAGCTGTTTTTT.

V and J are TRBV19 and TRBJ1-2, with 9 bases that match TRBD1. The CDR3 covers 16 residues. Germline CDR1 reads LNHDA; CDR2 reads SQIVND (reference sequence). The J segment lost 3 bases and the V segment lost 6 bases, leaving 11 bases of the junction unmatched. The CDR3: CASSTISGQGHYGYTF. CDR3 sequence (DNA): TGTGCCAGTAGCACTATCTCCGGACAGGGGCACTATGGCTACACCTTC.

Concerning this clone itself: This sample also contains other DNA sequences that code for the same CDR3. This rearrangement joins TRBV10-2 to TRBJ1-5; 7 bases line up with TRBD1. V was pared by 5 bases and J by 5 bases, with 3 bases of the junction left unmatched. This CDR3 is 13 amino acids long. CDR1 is WSHSY, CDR2 SAAADI, per germline. The CDR3: CASSLTGDQPQHF. The CDR3 DNA is TGCGCCAGCAGTTTAACAGGGGATCAGCCCCAGCATTTT.

A few counts support this clone. The CDR3 DNA sequence: TGTGCCAGCAGGGGGACAGGGGGTTTGTACAATGAGCAGTTCTTC. This sequence encodes CASRGTGGLYNEQFF. The chain joins TRBV7-9 to TRBJ2-1; 11 nucleotides line up with TRBD1. Germline V gene lookup returns CDR1 SEHNR and CDR2 FQNEAQ (reference sequence). The CDR3 extends over 15 amino acids. The V gene end was trimmed by 6 bases and the J gene end by 4 bases; junction bases not matched to a gene: 5.

The table lists this clone with a count of one. V and J are TRBV5-4 and TRBJ2-1; TRBD1 matches 7 bases. Germline assignment: CDR1 SGHNT and CDR2 YYREEE (reference sequence). V gave up 3 bases and J gave up 2 bases; unmatched junction bases: 8. The CDR3 is 16 amino acids. The DNA of the CDR3 is TGTGCCAGCAGCTCCCCCCGGGACAGTACCTACAATGAGCAGTTCTTC. It specifies CASSSPRDSTYNEQFF.